This T cell receptor (beta chain) stems from a study of blood T cell repertoires in COVID-19. Looking at the study overall: Collection of acute and convalescent COVID-19 samples took place in the United States, Italy and Spain. PBMCs, B-cell-depleted T cells, or T cells were the source of the cDNA or gDNA that made up the material.

Original processing notes: Estimated nucleated cell counts came from reference gene primer amplification. Using immunoSEQ multiplex PCR, the repertoire was profiled, and TCRdb retains in-frame clones only, with some absent. V and J calls and clone size are copied from that table; D and trimming were computed from the DNA. The sample lists about 250,000 clones; about 89% were seen once. CDR1 and CDR2 from the germline V gene are SGHNT and YENEEA. The CDR3 is made up of 14 amino acids. Trimming cost V 8 bases and J 0 bases; bases outside gene matches: 4. This clonotype originated in a woman in her 40s who had recovered from COVID-19. The rearrangement joins TRBV11-3 to TRBJ2-7; the match to TRBD2 covers 10 bases. Sequencing was carried out using peripheral blood. The CDR3, as DNA: TGTGCCAGCGGGGGGACTAGCGCCTCCTACGAGCAGTACTTC. This gives the protein CASGGTSASYEQYF.